This T cell receptor (beta chain) derives from a study of control samples from healthy donors and cancer patients. The assay was immunoSEQ multiplex PCR, and TCRdb's table has in-frame clones only and misses some. The sample consists of just under 100,000 clones, approximately 95% of them appearing once. V lost 1 base and J lost 4, with 8 bases in between. The CDR3 covers 15 residues. The germline CDR1 and CDR2 sequences are SGHTA and FQGNSA. Sequenced sample: blood. The chain has TRBV7-2 and TRBJ2-6, with D possibly called TRBD1 or TRBD2 (5 bases each). The source is a man aged 18 to 35 in good health. The CDR3 spells CASSLGGTGANVLTF. CDR3 in DNA: TGTGCCAGCAGCTTAGGGGGGACCGGGGCCAACGTCCTGACTTTC.